The 7 T cell receptor beta chains below all came from one sample that was sequenced in a study of T cell repertoires in cytomegalovirus infection (dated by TCRdb to between 2018 and 2021). Sequencing took place on an Illumina HiSeq 1500. TCRdb reworked the public reads: Q25 trimming with fastp, MiXCR clone assembly, productive beta chains retained. One record per CDR3 amino acid sequence lists the most common genes and DNA. Present in this sample are hundreds of thousands of distinct CDR3 sequences, 22% of which were seen just once. About 20% of the sample lies in the top ten. Sequences were obtained from CD8+ T cells from PBMCs. The source is a human donor in good health (CMV status not recorded). Some clones in this sample may be carry-over from other donors' samples.

V gene TRBV14 combines with J gene TRBJ2-7, with D perhaps being TRBD1 or TRBD2 (5 bases each). Trimming cost V 3 bases and J 2 bases, with 11 bases left between them. CDR1 SGHDN and CDR2 FVKESK come from the germline V gene. The CDR3 runs to 14 residues. The CDR3 sequence is CASSHGLGAYEQYF. DNA of the CDR3: TGTGCCAGCAGCCATGGTTTGGGGGCCTACGAGCAGTACTTC. The full variable domain, rest sourced from reference TRBV14 and TRBJ2-7, is EAGVTQFPSHSVIEKGQTVTLRCDPISGHDNLYWYRRVMGKEIKFLLHFVKESKQDESGMPNNRFLAERTGGTYSTLKVQPAELEDSGVYFCASSHGLGAYEQYFGPGTRLTVT.

On this clonotype: Since a much larger clone is just one base distant, this may be a read error. V usage is TRBV20-1 and J usage is TRBJ1-5; the D is unclear. This CDR3 region has 12 residues. Germline CDR1 reads DFQATT; CDR2 reads SNEGSKA (reference sequence). CDR3 sequence reads: CSANRENQHQHF. In DNA, the CDR3 is TGCAGTGCTAATCGGGAGAATCAGCACCAGCATTTT.

This clonotype has a handful of counts. J is TRBJ2-1 and V is TRBV4-1; D gene ambiguous. CDR3 size: 12 residues. The V and J ends lost 2 bases and 9 bases respectively, with 8 bases between them. The germline gives CDR1 MGHRA, CDR2 YSYEKL. The CDR3 DNA follows: TGCGCCAGCAGCCAACGACCTGGTGAGCAGTTCTTC. Amino acids: CASSQRPGEQFF.

The V and J genes are TRBV7-9 and TRBJ2-1; tentatively, D is TRBD1 or TRBD2 (6 bases each). Per the germline V gene, CDR1 is SEHNR and CDR2 is FQNEAQ (reference sequence). The CDR3 length is 17 residues. The V gene lost 0 bases and the J gene lost 5 bases, with 17 bases spanning the gap. This chain's CDR3 is CASSLARGGFTDNEQFF. CDR3 DNA sequence: TGTGCCAGCAGCTTAGCCAGGGGAGGCTTTACCGACAATGAGCAGTTCTTC.

The V call is TRBV29-1, the J call TRBJ2-3; TRBD2 matches 11 bases. V was pared by 6 bases and J by 6 bases, with 5 bases of the junction left unmatched. The CDR3 is 13 amino acids. Germline V lookup: CDR1 SQVTM, CDR2 ANQGSEA. The CDR3 region has the DNA TGCAGCGTCTCTAGCGGGGGGTATGATACGCAGTATTTT. Protein product: CSVSSGGYDTQYF.

This chain connects TRBV2 to TRBJ1-4, with D perhaps matching TRBD1 (6 bases). Germline V gives CDR1 SNHLY, CDR2 FYNNEI. V was pared by 6 bases and J by 0 bases, with 11 bases between. The CDR3 runs 15 residues. CDR3: CASRQGPSTNEKLFF. DNA for the CDR3: TGTGCCAGCAGACAGGGACCTTCAACTAATGAAAAACTGTTTTTT.

This clonotype has more than one count but fewer than ten. The rearrangement links TRBV12-3 or TRBV12-4 to TRBJ1-1, with D perhaps matching TRBD1 (5 bases). Trimming cost V 5 bases and J 1 base, with 20 bases left between them. There are 17 residues in the CDR3. CDR3 coding DNA: TGTGCCAGCAGTCCAATCTGGGCCGGGACGGCGAACACTGAAGCTTTCTTT. It encodes CASSPIWAGTANTEAFF.